What follows is one T cell receptor beta chain and its context. Methods used by the authors: Amplified reference gene primers provided the basis for estimating nucleated cell counts. Measured with immunoSEQ multiplex PCR; TCRdb has only the in-frame clones, and not every one. V, J and clone size reflect that table, while D and trimming were determined from the DNA. The profile shows 150,000 to 160,000 clones, over 75% of them singletons. This sample is part of a study of blood T cell repertoires in COVID-19. Across the whole study: The United States, Italy and Spain supplied acute and convalescent COVID-19 samples. T cells, B-cell-depleted T cells, or PBMCs supplied cDNA or gDNA.

The V end lost 3 bases, the J end lost 6 bases, and 12 bases lay between the germline ends. CDR1 and CDR2 from the germline V gene are SGHTA and FQGNSA. This CDR3 contains 14 residues. Sequencing was carried out using peripheral blood. This sequence joins TRBV7-2 and TRBJ1-5; D possibly corresponds to TRBD1 (5 bases). This sequence originates from a woman in her thirties or forties with acute or convalescent COVID-19. CDR3 region: CASSFQGMGQPQHF. The CDR3 DNA reads as TGTGCCAGCAGCTTTCAGGGAATGGGTCAGCCCCAGCATTTT.